These T cell receptor beta chains were read from a single sample in a study of a mutant IDH1 vaccine in newly diagnosed glioma. These TCRs' antigens remain unknown. Method: immunoSEQ multiplex PCR; TCRdb's copy keeps in-frame clones and lacks some. The sample shows tens of thousands of clones, roughly 85% of them seen only once. The input for sequencing was PBMCs, taken from a glioma patient whose treatment included an IDH1 peptide vaccine. These receptors came from a man younger than 45 with glioma. Both conserved end residues are part of each CDR3. D genes are given only for firm matches. Expanded clones get a size class; other rows say once, few or many, or leave the size out.

d_call j_call clone_size v_call cdr3_nt cdr3_aa
NA TRBJ2-7 once TRBV7-9 TGTGCCAGCAGCCCCTCTAAGTGGGGCGAGGGTTTCCACTACGAGCAGTACTTC CASSPSKWGEGFHYEQYF
NA TRBJ2-2 NA TRBV5-1 TGCGCCAGCACCCCTCAACTCACCGGGGAGCTGTTTTTT CASTPQLTGELFF
NA TRBJ1-5 NA TRBV10-3 TGTGCCATCAGGGGATATAGCAATCAGCCCCAGCATTTT CAIRGYSNQPQHF
TRBD2 TRBJ2-3 NA TRBV6-4 TGTGCCAGCAGTCTCGGGGGGGGCACAGATACGCAGTATTTT CASSLGGGTDTQYF
TRBD1 TRBJ2-7 NA TRBV6-1 TGTGCCAGCAGTGCTCTCTCCGGGACAGGGGGCGGACTAAGGTACGAGCAGTACTTC CASSALSGTGGGLRYEQYF
NA TRBJ2-3 NA TRBV19 TGTGCCAGTAAAGGTGGGGTTCATAGCACAGATACGCAGTATTTT CASKGGVHSTDTQYF
NA TRBJ1-6 once TRBV7-2 TGTGCCAGCAGCTTAAGGACCTCGGGTTCACCCCTCCACTTT CASSLRTSGSPLHF
TRBD2 TRBJ2-5 NA TRBV5-1 TGCGCCAGCAGCGACGGACTAGCGGTACAAGAGACCCAGTACTTC CASSDGLAVQETQYF
NA TRBJ2-6 once TRBV7-8 TGTGCCAGCAGCTTTTCGTCCTCTGGGGCCAACGTCCTGACTTTC CASSFSSSGANVLTF
TRBD1 TRBJ2-7 NA TRBV11-2 TGTGCCAGCAGCTTAACACAGGGGGCTTCCTACGAGCAGTACTTC CASSLTQGASYEQYF
TRBD1 TRBJ1-1 NA TRBV6-5 TGTGCCAGCAGTCCAAGACAGGGGAGGGACACTGAAGCTTTCTTT CASSPRQGRDTEAFF
NA TRBJ1-4 NA TRBV5-8 TGTGCCAGCAGGATACAGGGAGGAACTAATGAAAAACTGTTTTTT CASRIQGGTNEKLFF
NA TRBJ1-5 few TRBV10-2 TGCGCCAGCAGTGAGGGTGTCAATCAGCCCCAGCATTTT CASSEGVNQPQHF
NA TRBJ1-2 NA TRBV18 TGTGCCAGCTCACCACCGATGGGGACCTATGGCTACACCTTC CASSPPMGTYGYTF
NA TRBJ2-1 once TRBV5-1 TGCGCCAGCAGCTTGGTACCCGACAATGAGCAGTTCTTC CASSLVPDNEQFF
NA TRBJ2-2 medium-sized TRBV10-1 TGCGCCAGCAGTGAGCAGGGCAAGGACACCGGGGAGCTGTTTTTT CASSEQGKDTGELFF
TRBD1 TRBJ1-1 few TRBV6-1 TGTGCCAGCAGTGGCAGGCTCTCTCCGGGACAGGGGAGCACTGAAGCTTTCTTT CASSGRLSPGQGSTEAFF
TRBD1 TRBJ1-1 NA TRBV6-5 TGTGCCAGCAGGGGACAGGGGTGGAACACTGAAGCTTTCTTT CASRGQGWNTEAFF
NA TRBJ2-3 few TRBV5-1 TGCGCCAGCAGCTTACTAGGGAAGGGTACAGATACGCAGTATTTT CASSLLGKGTDTQYF
TRBD1 TRBJ2-3 once TRBV7-2 TGTGCCAGCAGCTTTCGACAGGGCGGGGATACGCAGTATTTT CASSFRQGGDTQYF
NA TRBJ1-1 few TRBV9 TGTGCCAGCAGCCCTCGGACACCGAACCTGAACACTGAAGCTTTCTTT CASSPRTPNLNTEAFF
NA TRBJ1-2 NA TRBV5-1 TGCGCCAGCAGCTTGGATGGTTTAGGCTACACCTTC CASSLDGLGYTF
TRBD2 TRBJ2-1 NA TRBV19 TGTGCCAGTAGTACCCTTTTCGGGGGGGGCAGCAATGAGCAGTTCTTC CASSTLFGGGSNEQFF
TRBD1 TRBJ2-7 NA TRBV7-6 TGTGCCAGCAGCTTATACGGGACAGGGACTACCTACGAGCAGTACTTC CASSLYGTGTTYEQYF
TRBD1 TRBJ1-1 NA TRBV19 TGTGCCAGTAGTATAGCCTTGGGACAGGGGATGAACACTGAAGCTTTCTTT CASSIALGQGMNTEAFF
NA TRBJ2-7 NA TRBV28 TGTGCCAGCAGTTTATCGGGGGCAGGGTACGAGCAGTACTTC CASSLSGAGYEQYF
TRBD1 TRBJ2-3 NA TRBV18 TGTGCCAGCTCACCGACAGGGCCTCACACAGATACGCAGTATTTT CASSPTGPHTDTQYF
TRBD1 TRBJ1-4 NA TRBV27 TGTGCCAGCAGTACGGCGACAGGGCCAAGTGCAACTAATGAAAAACTGTTTTTT CASSTATGPSATNEKLFF
NA TRBJ1-6 once TRBV6-1 TGTGCCAGCAGCAGGGGTACCGGTGTGAGTTCACCCCTCCACTTT CASSRGTGVSSPLHF
NA TRBJ2-1 NA TRBV20-1 TGCAGTGCTAGGTGGGACGATGAGCAGTTCTTC CSARWDDEQFF
TRBD2 TRBJ2-2 NA TRBV7-2 TGTGCCAGCAGCTTATTACCTAGCGGGGGACCGGGCACCGGGGAGCTGTTTTTT CASSLLPSGGPGTGELFF
NA TRBJ1-1 NA TRBV19 TGTGCCAGTAGTATTGGTGTCGGCACTGAAGCTTTCTTT CASSIGVGTEAFF
NA TRBJ1-1 NA TRBV29-1 TGCAGCGTTAATCGTATGAACACTGAAGCTTTCTTT CSVNRMNTEAFF
NA TRBJ2-7 NA TRBV5-6 TGTGCCAGCAGCTTTATCAGGGACTACGAGCAGTACTTC CASSFIRDYEQYF
TRBD2 TRBJ2-5 NA TRBV7-9 TGTGCCAGCAGCTCCTCGGGACTAGGGGGAGAGACCCAGTACTTC CASSSSGLGGETQYF
NA TRBJ1-1 few TRBV9 TGTGCCAGCAGCGTAGGGGGCACAGAAGCTTTCTTT CASSVGGTEAFF
NA TRBJ1-1 NA TRBV7-8 TGTGCCAGCAGCACCCAGACTGAAGCTTTCTTT CASSTQTEAFF
NA TRBJ2-5 NA TRBV30 TGTGCCTGGAGGGGGGAGACCCAGTACTTC CAWRGETQYF
TRBD2 TRBJ2-7 NA TRBV7-2 TGTGCCAGCAGCTTAGGCGGGGGGGTCGGTCCCTACGAGCAGTACTTC CASSLGGGVGPYEQYF